Sequencing of this T cell receptor beta chain was carried out in a study of shared clonotypes between healthy human individuals. Study in general: CD4 naive and memory got three plates each, CD8 naive two, CD8 memory one. General observations from the study: Non-shared clonotypes had lower generation probabilities than clonotypes shared by all four sorted-subset donors.

Germline values: CDR1 SGDLS, CDR2 YYNGEE. V was clipped by 0 bases and J by 0 bases, with 25 bases between them. The CDR3 extends over 21 amino acids. Each PCR replicate from the sorted subsets contained around 200 ng DNA, which is some 31,000 T cell genomes. Measured with immunoSEQ multiplex PCR; TCRdb has only the in-frame clones, and not every one. The sample yields over a million clones, approximately 98% seen once. About this clone itself: No antigen is known for it.

J is TRBJ2-4 and V is TRBV9, with D perhaps assigned TRBD1 or TRBD2 (5 bases each). Input material: naive CD4+ T cells sorted from blood. Described subset: CD45RA+ positively selected. The source of this sequence is a man aged 25 to 45 in good health. The CDR3 DNA reads as TGTGCCAGCAGCGTAGGGGAATTACTGGGGGTGGGTCTACTAGCCAAAAACATTCAGTACTTC. Translated: CASSVGELLGVGLLAKNIQYF.